The entry below gives a single T cell receptor (beta chain) sequence along with its context. It has no known antigen specificity. Nothing much larger sits one base from this clone, and base qualities are not available. This specimen's time point label, interpreted: approximately 4 weeks on oral tofacitinib. The sample's treatment or condition label, decoded: oral pan-JAK inhibitor, 5-10 mg twice daily. From alopecia areata patients, peripheral blood was collected along with lesional scalp punch biopsies. PBMCs were isolated by density centrifugation and stained for CD3, CD4 and CD8, after which CD4+ and CD8+ T cells were sorted on a FACSAria. Counted from cysteine to phenylalanine, this CDR3 has 13 amino acids. Only the CDR3 DNA is retained, 39 bases long and in frame from the first base. At the junction V is shortened by 1 base and J by 4 bases, with 7 bases in between. In the germline V gene, CDR1 corresponds to SNHLY and CDR2 to FYNNEI.

This sample is part of a study of CD8+ T cells in alopecia areata (dated 2018 in TCRdb). Looking at the study overall: Treated patients were enrolled in an open-label pilot trial of oral tofacitinib at 5 to 10 mg twice daily for moderate-to-severe alopecia areata. Disease severity in treated patients was measured with the SALT score, which quantifies the percentage of affected scalp surface area. Scalp tissue and sorted CD4+ and CD8+ peripheral blood T cells from patchy and totalis/universalis alopecia areata patients and from healthy controls were covered by human TCRbeta sequencing. To study T cell clonal expansion in alopecia areata, the researchers applied high-throughput TCRbeta sequencing to both the C3H/HeJ mouse model and human patients. Tofacitinib-treated patients had biopsies at baseline and at 4 and 24 weeks of treatment, with a later scalp biopsy in several patients. TCRbeta CDR3 regions were amplified by immunoSEQ multiplex PCR using 35 Vbeta forward and 13 Jbeta reverse primers. Tofacitinib was given for 6 to 18 months, followed by 6 months of follow-up off drug to assess delayed response and recurrence. The RNA source kit depended on sample type: the PAXgene miRNA kit for fixed scalp, the miRNeasy kit for PBMCs, and the RNeasy kit for mouse skin. Scalp clonality was compared across normal scalp (n=4), patchy alopecia areata scalp (n=8), and alopecia totalis/universalis scalp (n=8).

The receptor library was made with the immunoSEQ multiplex PCR assay. For TCR sequencing, RNA was extracted from every sample and reverse transcribed into cDNA to serve as template. SuperScript III was used for first-strand cDNA synthesis, primed with a 2:1 mix of oligo-dT and random hexamers. Amplification bias was assessed with a synthetic immune receptor repertoire, and residual bias was removed computationally. In the paper's pipeline: Raw reads were preprocessed to remove errors, and CDR3 was defined according to IMGT conventions as the region from the conserved cysteine to phenylalanine. To get clonality, Shannon entropy was normalized by log2 of the number of productive unique TCRs and the result was subtracted from 1. Whether each scalp clone was CD4 or CD8 was inferred by checking scalp TCRbeta sequences against the CD4 and CD8 repertoires from sorted blood. The table was pulled from immuneACCESS by TCRdb, which kept in-frame rearrangements only. Such tables lose some clones; where checked, under half of the loss comes from unresolved V genes, and the rest has no known cause. V, J and clone size derive from that table, while D and trimming were established from the DNA sequence. This sample comprises 110,000 to 150,000 clones, around half of them detected only once. Of the sample, about 15% is held by the ten largest clones.

Study-wide conclusions, independent of this receptor: Shared TCR sequences between patients were less evident than in mice, which may be partly attributable to HLA diversity in the patient population. Because the treated cohort was small and had only one nonresponder, larger studies are needed to examine links between baseline CD8+ expansion and response. Compared with normal scalp, lesional scalp had higher clonality and more expanded CD8+ clones, particularly in alopecia totalis/universalis, a pattern that suggests antigenic drive. Resident alphabeta T cells in normal human skin are also sequenced, complicating scalp TCR repertoire analysis, unlike mouse skin dominated by gammadelta T cells. Tofacitinib significantly lowered scalp clonality and the number of expanded CD8+ clones among the top 100 scalp clones. Many expanded lesional clones persisted in scalp and blood during tofacitinib treatment, which may partly explain relapse after stopping treatment.

This chain is built from TRBV2 and TRBJ2-5, with no confident D gene call. The sequencing here drew on CD8+ T cells sorted from blood, taken at week 4, from a patient treated with tofacitinib. This sequence was found in a human donor with alopecia areata. In nucleotides, the sequence is TGTGCCAGCAGTGAAGTAAGAGGAGAGACCCAGTACTTC. Translation gives CASSEVRGETQYF.